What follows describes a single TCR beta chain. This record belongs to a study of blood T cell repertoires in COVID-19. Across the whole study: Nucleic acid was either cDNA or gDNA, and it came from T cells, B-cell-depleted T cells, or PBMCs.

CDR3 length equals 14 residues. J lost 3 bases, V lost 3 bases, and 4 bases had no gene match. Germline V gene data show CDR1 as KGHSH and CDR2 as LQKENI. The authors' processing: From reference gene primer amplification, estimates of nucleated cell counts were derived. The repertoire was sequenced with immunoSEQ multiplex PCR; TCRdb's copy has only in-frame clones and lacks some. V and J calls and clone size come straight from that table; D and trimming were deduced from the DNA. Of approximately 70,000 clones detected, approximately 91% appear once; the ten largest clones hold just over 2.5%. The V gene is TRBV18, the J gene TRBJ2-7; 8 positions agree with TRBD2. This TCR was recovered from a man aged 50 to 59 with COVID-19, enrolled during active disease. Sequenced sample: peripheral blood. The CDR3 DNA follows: TGTGCCAGCTCACCTCCGGGACTAGTCTACGAGCAGTACTTC. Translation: CASSPPGLVYEQYF.